Each of the 13 T cell receptor beta chains below was sequenced from the same sample in a study of beta chain features in type 1 diabetes. Expressed TCRB transcripts were sequenced after all isolated RNA was converted to cDNA. Clones were read by immunoSEQ multiplex PCR, and TCRdb kept only the in-frame ones, dropping some. The table has about 360,000 clones, approximately 12% seen once; the top ten hold under 0.02%. Sequenced: naive CD4+ T cells from blood. These receptors originate from a man younger than 35 in good health.

The gene calls are TRBV30 and TRBJ1-2; a weak D match, TRBD1 (5 bases). V gave up 0 bases and J gave up 4 bases, with 12 bases separating them. This CDR3 comprises 14 residues. Germline V lookup: CDR1 GTSNPN, CDR2 SVGIG (reference sequence). The CDR3 nucleotides are TGTGCCTGGAGTGTGGGGGGAGGCTTCTATGGCTACACCTTC. Its protein is CAWSVGGGFYGYTF. The variable domain in full, completed from reference TRBV30 and TRBJ1-2, reads SQTIHQWPATLVQPVGSPLSLECTVEGTSNPNLYWYRQAAGRGLQLLFYSVGIGQISSEVPQNLSASRPQDRQFILSSKKLLLSDSGFYLCAWSVGGGFYGYTFGSGTRLTVV.

This clone was observed a few times. J is TRBJ2-7 and V is TRBV7-8; no clear D gene. V was shortened by 0 bases and J by 3 bases, with 6 bases between the two germline ends. Germline assignment: CDR1 SGHVS and CDR2 FQNEAQ. This CDR3 is built from 13 residues. As DNA, the CDR3 is TGTGCCAGCAGCTTAGCGGCTAGCTACGAGCAGTACTTC. Residues: CASSLAASYEQYF.

The chain uses TRBV14 and TRBJ2-3, with 10 bases aligning to TRBD2. After removal of 4 bases from V and 10 bases from J, the junction contained 20 bases not matched to a gene. This CDR3 comprises 18 residues. Germline CDR1 is SGHDN and CDR2 is FVKESK. CDR3 region: CASSLVRAGGPRRFAQYF. As DNA, the CDR3 is TGTGCCAGCAGCCTTGTGCGAGCGGGGGGGCCTCGGAGGTTCGCGCAGTATTTT.

This clone has just a few counts. This CDR3 is CASNPTGGWSNTEAFF. The CDR3 bases are TGTGCCAGCAACCCGACAGGGGGCTGGTCTAACACTGAAGCTTTCTTT. The rearrangement links TRBV7-9 to TRBJ1-1; 10 positions agree with TRBD1. The V and J ends lost 7 bases and 2 bases, in that order; junction bases with no gene match: 10. Germline V CDR1 and CDR2: SEHNR, FQNEAQ (reference sequence). The CDR3 extends over 16 amino acids. Using reference TRBV7-9 and TRBJ1-1 for the parts outside the CDR3, the full variable domain is DTGVSQNPRHKITKRGQNVTFRCDPISEHNRLYWYRQTLGQGPEFLTYFQNEAQLEKSRLLSDRFSAERPKGSFSTLEIQRTEQGDSAMYLCASNPTGGWSNTEAFFGQGTRLTVV.

J is TRBJ2-5 and V is TRBV27, with TRBD1 as a possible D gene (5 bases). Germline V lookup: CDR1 MNHEY, CDR2 SMNVEV (reference sequence). The CDR3 covers 14 residues. V lost 4 bases and J lost 4, with 13 bases in between. CDR3: CASSSPVRGETQYF. The CDR3 DNA reads as TGTGCCAGCAGTTCCCCCGTTAGGGGAGAGACCCAGTACTTC.

The rearrangement uses TRBV29-1 and TRBJ2-3; TRBD2 might be the D (7 bases). Per germline, CDR1 SQVTM and CDR2 ANQGSEA. CDR3 length equals 12 residues. The CDR3 sequence: CGGGGNTDTQYF. The DNA of the CDR3 is TGCGGGGGGGGCGGGAACACAGATACGCAGTATTTT.

As concerns this clone: In the same sample, other DNA sequences code for this CDR3. The chain recombines TRBV4-2 with TRBJ2-2; D is possibly TRBD2 (5 bases). Germline loops: CDR1 LGHNA, CDR2 YNFKEQ. The CDR3 has 16 amino acids. V was shortened by 0 bases and J by 0 bases, with 8 bases between the two germline ends. CDR3 DNA: TGTGCCAGCAGCCAAGAGGCGGGCGCGAACACCGGGGAGCTGTTTTTT. It translates to CASSQEAGANTGELFF.

This chain connects TRBV5-1 to TRBJ1-3; a weak D match, TRBD1 (5 bases). The CDR3 loop spans 16 amino acids. With 0 bases removed from V and 0 bases from J, the gap between germline ends came to 10 bases. Looked up from germline, CDR1 is SGHRS and CDR2 is YFSETQ. The CDR3 DNA reads TGCGCCAGCAGCTTGGGACAGTTAAGCTCTGGAAACACCATATATTTT. The encoded protein is CASSLGQLSSGNTIYF.

The rearrangement joins TRBV18 to TRBJ2-7; TRBD1 matches 8 bases. Germline V gene sequence: CDR1 KGHSH, CDR2 LQKENI. V lost 4 bases and J lost 7; bases outside the gene matches: 9. The CDR3 is 14 amino acids. CDR3 in DNA: TGTGCCAGCTCACGGCAGGGGGCGGAGGGAGAGCAGTACTTC. Its protein is CASSRQGAEGEQYF.

In this sample, this clone turned up a few times. V is TRBV19 and J is TRBJ1-2, with D uncertain. The germline CDR1 and CDR2 sequences are LNHDA and SQIVND (reference sequence). V was pared by 2 bases and J by 6 bases, with 16 bases between. This CDR3 region has 15 residues. The CDR3 nucleotides are TGTGCCAGTAGTATAATCGGTCCTCGACTCAATGGCTACACCTTC. It specifies CASSIIGPRLNGYTF.

The chain has TRBV28 and TRBJ1-4, with TRBD1 as a possible D gene (6 bases). Trimming removed 3 bases at V and 6 bases at J, with 11 bases between. Per the germline V gene, CDR1 is MDHEN and CDR2 is SYDVKM. This CDR3 has 14 amino acids. Here the CDR3 reads CASSFGGVDEKLFF. For the CDR3, the DNA is TGTGCCAGCAGTTTTGGGGGCGTTGATGAAAAACTGTTTTTT.

The J gene is TRBJ2-7, the V gene TRBV28; TRBD1 agrees at 7 bases. Per the germline V gene, CDR1 is MDHEN and CDR2 is SYDVKM. After removal of 10 bases from V and 0 bases from J, the junction contained 12 bases not matched to a gene. The CDR3 totals 15 residues. The CDR3 reads CAISPGTANSYEQYF. CDR3 coding DNA: TGTGCCATCTCGCCCGGGACAGCAAACTCCTACGAGCAGTACTTC.

The chain employs TRBV27 and TRBJ2-7; TRBD2 is a possible D gene (6 bases). V was trimmed by 3 bases and J by 5 bases, leaving 8 bases between them. Germline lookup yields CDR1 MNHEY and CDR2 SMNVEV (reference sequence). The length of the CDR3 is 12 residues. The CDR3 nucleotides are TGTGCCAGCAGTTTCCCGGGGGACGAGCAGTACTTC. This sequence encodes CASSFPGDEQYF.